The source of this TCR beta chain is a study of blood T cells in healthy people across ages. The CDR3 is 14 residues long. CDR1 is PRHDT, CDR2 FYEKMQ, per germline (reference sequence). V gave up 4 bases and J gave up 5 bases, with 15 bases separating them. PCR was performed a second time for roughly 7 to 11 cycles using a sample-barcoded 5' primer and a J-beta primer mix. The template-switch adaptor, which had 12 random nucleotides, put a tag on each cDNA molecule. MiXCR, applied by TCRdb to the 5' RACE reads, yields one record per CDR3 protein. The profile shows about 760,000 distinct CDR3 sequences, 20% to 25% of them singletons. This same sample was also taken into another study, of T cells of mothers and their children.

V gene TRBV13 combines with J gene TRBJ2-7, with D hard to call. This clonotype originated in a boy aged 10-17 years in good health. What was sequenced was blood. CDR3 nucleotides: TGTGCCAGCAGCTCTAGTCAGGAAGTCCACGAGCAGTACTTC. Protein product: CASSSSQEVHEQYF.